This T cell receptor beta chain was captured in a study of read filtering for tumor transcriptome and immune sequencing. Sampling of bone marrow took place during active disease in every patient. This CDR3 comprises 15 residues. Germline V gene data show CDR1 as SGHNT and CDR2 as YENEEA. V was pared by 8 bases and J by 7 bases, with 6 bases of the junction left unmatched. This clonotype has only a few counts. The library was built from about 400 ng RNA with molecular barcoded adaptors for alpha/delta and beta/gamma chains. TCRdb reprocessed the reads with MiXCR, giving one entry per CDR3 protein. The table lists about 130,000 distinct CDR3 sequences, roughly 13% of them singletons.

The sequence derives from a donor at least 40 years old with multiple myeloma. The V call is TRBV11-3, the J call TRBJ2-1, with 15 bases lining up with TRBD2. The specimen was a population of CD138-negative cells sorted from bone marrow. This CDR3 reads CASGGTSGGRNEQFF. Written as DNA, the CDR3 is TGTGCCAGCGGAGGGACTAGCGGGGGGCGAAATGAGCAGTTCTTC.